Described below is a single TCR beta chain sequence and its context. TCRdb fed the RT-PCR reads into MiXCR, producing one record per CDR3 protein. The repertoire holds about 680,000 distinct CDR3 sequences, with around 14% as singletons. Specimen: memory CD4+ T cells from blood. The TCR was taken from a female donor in good health, serving as a healthy control.

DNA of the CDR3: TGCAGTGCAACCTCTAGCGGGAGTATCGATGGGGGGATCAATGAGCAGTTCTTC. This encodes CSATSSGSIDGGINEQFF. This chain connects TRBV20-1 to TRBJ2-1; 10 nucleotides match TRBD2. V shed 6 bases, J shed 6 bases, and the junction held 20 bases outside the gene matches. This CDR3 comprises 18 residues. Germline values: CDR1 DFQATT, CDR2 SNEGSKA (reference sequence).